These 18 T cell receptor beta chains were sequenced from one sample in a study of identical twins. TCRdb independently ran MiXCR on the 5' RACE reads; one entry per CDR3 protein. The sample contains roughly 1,500,000 distinct CDR3 sequences, around 29% of which appear only once. The sequenced material came from cord blood. The origin of the receptors is a newborn girl in good health.

This clonotype was observed a few times. The chain carries TRBV9 and TRBJ1-1, with D possibly TRBD1 on 5 matching bases. V was pared by 5 bases and J by 0 bases, with 11 bases between. This CDR3 has 14 residues. The germline CDR1 and CDR2 sequences are SGDLS and YYNGEE. CDR3 bases: TGTGCCAGCAGTGGGACCGAGATGAACACTGAAGCTTTCTTT. Protein sequence: CASSGTEMNTEAFF.

This chain uses TRBV20-1 with TRBJ1-5; D is uncertain. The germline V and J ends were trimmed by 5 bases and 4 bases, with 24 bases remaining between them. The CDR3 is 17 residues long. The germline V gene has CDR1 DFQATT and CDR2 SNEGSKA (reference sequence). The CDR3 bases are TGCAGTGCTCCGGGGAACGGGGTGTGGGCTCTAAATCAGCCCCAGCATTTT. Residues: CSAPGNGVWALNQPQHF.

The table lists this clonotype with many counts. V and J are TRBV10-3 and TRBJ2-4; D possibly corresponds to TRBD2 (6 bases). Trimming removed 8 bases from V and 8 bases from J, with 16 bases in between. The germline V gene encodes CDR1 ENHRY and CDR2 SYGVKD. The CDR3 contains 13 residues. CDR3 in amino acids: CAIGAGRDDIQYF. CDR3 bases: TGTGCCATCGGCGCGGGAAGGGACGACATTCAGTACTTC.

This clonotype occurred a few times. The V call is TRBV20-1, the J call TRBJ2-1; 8 bases are a match to TRBD2. Germline V gene data show CDR1 as DFQATT and CDR2 as SNEGSKA (reference sequence). V gave up 5 bases and J gave up 5 bases; unmatched junction bases: 8. The CDR3 extends over 14 amino acids. DNA of the CDR3: TGCAGTGCTTGGCGGGGGGTAACGGACAATGAGCAGTTCTTC. It yields the protein CSAWRGVTDNEQFF.

This clonotype was counted between two and nine times. The chain joins TRBV20-1 to TRBJ2-7; D remains unclear. In germline, CDR1 is DFQATT, CDR2 SNEGSKA (reference sequence). This CDR3 has 15 residues. V lost 3 bases and J lost 0, with 15 bases in between. The CDR3 protein is CSASLGEWGSYEQYF. The CDR3, as DNA: TGCAGTGCTAGTTTGGGCGAATGGGGCTCCTACGAGCAGTACTTC.

This clonotype was seen only once. This sequence joins TRBV5-1 and TRBJ1-2; tentative D call: TRBD1 (6 bases). The CDR3 is 16 residues long. Deletions cut 4 bases from V and 2 bases from J, with 18 bases between. Germline V gene data show CDR1 as SGHRS and CDR2 as YFSETQ. The CDR3: CASSQGSQGFNYGYTF. The CDR3 DNA reads TGCGCCAGCAGCCAGGGGTCGCAGGGATTCAACTATGGCTACACCTTC.

This clonotype was found once. The chain uses TRBV4-2 and TRBJ1-2; no clear D. Between the trimmed V and J ends, which lost 2 bases and 8 bases, there was a span of 9 bases. CDR1 is LGHNA and CDR2 is YNFKEQ in the germline V gene. The CDR3 covers 12 residues. CDR3 region: CASSQRVWGYTF. The CDR3 DNA follows: TGTGCCAGCAGCCAACGGGTCTGGGGCTACACCTTC.

The chain carries TRBV20-1 and TRBJ1-6, with D hard to call. The CDR3 is 14 amino acids. Germline CDR1 and CDR2: DFQATT and SNEGSKA (reference sequence). Trimming removed 1 base from V and 10 bases from J, with 14 bases in between. CDR3 sequence (DNA): TGCAGTGCTAGAGGGGCAGAGGTAAACTCACCCCTCCACTTT. Translated, it gives CSARGAEVNSPLHF.

This clonotype has just a few counts. This sequence joins TRBV29-1 and TRBJ1-1; D uncertain. This CDR3 is built from 12 residues. V was shortened by 4 bases and J by 1 base, with 7 bases between the two germline ends. The germline V gene encodes CDR1 SQVTM and CDR2 ANQGSEA. The DNA for the CDR3 is TGCAGCGTTGCGGGTCGGAACACTGAAGCTTTCTTT. It specifies CSVAGRNTEAFF.

Only a few counts were recorded for this clonotype. J is TRBJ2-1 and V is TRBV12-3 or TRBV12-4; 13 bases match TRBD2. The CDR3 totals 16 residues. Trimming removed 6 bases from V and 5 bases from J; junction bases left unmatched: 7. CDR3 sequence reads: CASRPQGTSGNNEQFF. CDR3 in DNA: TGTGCCAGCAGACCACAGGGGACTAGCGGGAACAATGAGCAGTTCTTC.

The chain combines TRBV2 with TRBJ2-1, with 7 bases aligning to TRBD1. CDR3 length: 17 amino acids. CDR1 is SNHLY, CDR2 FYNNEI, per germline. J was trimmed by 0 bases and V by 6 bases; bases with no gene match: 11. The CDR3 DNA sequence: TGTGCCAGCAGCCGAAGGGGACAGCCAAGCTCCTACAATGAGCAGTTCTTC. It is translated as CASSRRGQPSSYNEQFF.

This clonotype has more than one count but fewer than ten. The chain joins TRBV21-1 to TRBJ2-6; the table assigns TRBD2, which was not confirmed against the DNA. TRBV21-1 is a pseudogene. This CDR3 spans 19 amino acids. The CDR3 nucleotides are TGTGCCAGCAGCAAACCTCTAGCGGGACCAACCGGAGGGGCCAACGTCCTGACTTTC. Protein sequence: CASSKPLAGPTGGANVLTF.

This clonotype showed up just a few times. The V gene is TRBV7-6, the J gene TRBJ2-1, with 9 bases that match TRBD1. The V segment lost 5 bases and the J segment 7 bases; nucleotides outside the gene matches: 9. The CDR3 contains 15 residues. CDR1 is SGHVS, CDR2 FNYEAQ, per germline. The CDR3 DNA sequence: TGTGCCAGCAGCGAACGGGACAGGGAGTGGAATGAGCAGTTCTTC. Protein sequence: CASSERDREWNEQFF.

V is TRBV20-1 and J is TRBJ1-6, with D maybe TRBD1 (5 bases). The V end lost 3 bases, the J end lost 10 bases, and 13 bases lay between the germline ends. Per germline, CDR1 DFQATT and CDR2 SNEGSKA (reference sequence). This CDR3 comprises 13 residues. The CDR3 is CSASAGTRSPLHF. Written as DNA, the CDR3 is TGCAGTGCTAGCGCAGGGACGAGGTCACCCCTCCACTTT.

The sample holds a few counts of this clonotype. The chain links TRBV13 to TRBJ1-2; D unclear. The CDR3 runs to 17 residues. V was shortened by 4 bases and J by 0 bases, with 18 bases between the two germline ends. Germline V gene sequence: CDR1 PRHDT, CDR2 FYEKMQ (reference sequence). The CDR3 spells CASSSPVPSEANYGYTF. In DNA, the CDR3 is TGTGCCAGCAGCTCCCCTGTGCCATCGGAAGCTAACTATGGCTACACCTTC.

The chain has TRBV5-1 and TRBJ2-5; D is uncertain. The V and J ends lost 6 bases and 5 bases respectively, with 11 bases between them. The CDR3 spans 12 residues. Germline V lookup: CDR1 SGHRS, CDR2 YFSETQ. This CDR3 is CASTGPRETQYF. CDR3 in DNA: TGCGCCAGCACTGGGCCGAGGGAGACCCAGTACTTC.

The V call is TRBV5-1, the J call TRBJ1-1, with D tentatively TRBD1 (6 bases). Trimming stripped 7 bases from V and 10 bases from J, with 20 bases between. The CDR3 has 13 amino acids. Germline V gene sequence: CDR1 SGHRS, CDR2 YFSETQ. In DNA, the CDR3 is TGCGCCAGCGGGCAGACAGGACCTCTGGCAGCTTTCTTT. Its protein product is CASGQTGPLAAFF.

Remarks on this clonotype: This may be a read error: a much more frequent sequence differs by one nucleotide. The CDR3 does not close with the conserved phenylalanine or tryptophan, likely indicating a read error. The chain links TRBV5-1 to TRBJ2-1, with 14 bases aligning to TRBD2. Unmatched junction bases numbered 3, after V lost 4 bases and J lost 0 bases. The CDR3 runs 17 residues. Germline V gene data show CDR1 as SGHRS and CDR2 as YFSETQ. This chain's CDR3 is CASSRTSGGSSYNEQFI. Written as DNA, the CDR3 is TGCGCCAGCAGCCGGACTAGCGGGGGGAGCTCCTACAATGAGCAGTTCATC.